This record covers a single T cell receptor beta chain. Its antigen is as yet unknown. Regarding time point: pre-treatment baseline. The source of the sample is a study of blood T cell dynamics during melanoma immunotherapy. Study as a whole: Metastatic melanoma patients received first-line pembrolizumab or nivolumab plus ipilimumab.

Overall study results and limits: Disease-control patients' PBMC repertoires became either more clonal or more diverse at W3. Whether repertoire-driving clones were melanoma-specific could not be determined.

Using immunoSEQ multiplex PCR, the repertoire was profiled, and TCRdb retains in-frame clones only, with some absent. This repertoire shows 9,000 to 13,000 clones, roughly 81% found once; its top ten account for 12% to 15%. This CDR3 is built from 14 residues. Germline CDR1 and CDR2: MGHRA and YSYEKL. V lost 0 bases, J lost 6 bases, and 12 bases lay in between. This chain links TRBV4-1 with TRBJ2-7, with D perhaps TRBD2 (5 bases). The sample consisted of blood, taken from a patient treated with checkpoint blockade. This sequence was found in a human donor with melanoma. This CDR3 is CASSQESRVSEQYF. DNA for the CDR3: TGCGCCAGCAGCCAAGAGTCGCGGGTGAGCGAGCAGTACTTC.